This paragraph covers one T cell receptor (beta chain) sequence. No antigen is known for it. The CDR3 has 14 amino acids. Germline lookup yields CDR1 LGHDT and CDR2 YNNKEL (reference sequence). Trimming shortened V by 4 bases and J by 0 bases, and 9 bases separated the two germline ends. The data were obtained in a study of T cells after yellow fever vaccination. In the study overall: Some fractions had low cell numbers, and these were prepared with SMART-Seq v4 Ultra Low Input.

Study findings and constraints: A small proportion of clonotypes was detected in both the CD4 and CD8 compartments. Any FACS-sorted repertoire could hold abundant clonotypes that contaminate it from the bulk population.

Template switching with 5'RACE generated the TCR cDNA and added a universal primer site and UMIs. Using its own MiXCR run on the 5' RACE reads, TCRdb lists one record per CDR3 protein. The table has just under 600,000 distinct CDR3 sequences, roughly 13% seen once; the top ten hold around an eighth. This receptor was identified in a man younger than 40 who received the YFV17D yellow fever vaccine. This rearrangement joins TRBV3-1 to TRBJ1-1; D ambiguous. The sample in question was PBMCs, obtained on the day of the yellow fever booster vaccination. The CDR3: CASSPSGVNTEAFF. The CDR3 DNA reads TGTGCCAGCAGCCCCTCCGGGGTGAACACTGAAGCTTTCTTT. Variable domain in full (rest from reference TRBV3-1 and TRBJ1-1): DTAVSQTPKYLVTQMGNDKSIKCEQNLGHDTMYWYKQDSKKFLKIMFSYNNKELIINETVPNRFSPKSPDKAHLNLHINSLELGDSAVYFCASSPSGVNTEAFFGQGTRLTVV.